Presented here are 17 T cell receptor beta chains from one specimen sequenced in a study of T cells in Graves' hyperthyroidism and ophthalmopathy. From RNA transcripts, TCR beta CDR3 regions were amplified. The HTBI set primed first-round TCR CDR3 RT-PCR. TCRdb itself ran the multiplex PCR reads through MiXCR, one entry per CDR3 protein. The table shows fewer than 400,000 distinct CDR3 sequences, with 20% to 30% occurring only once. Sequenced: blood. These receptors came from a man aged 50 to 59 with Graves' hyperthyroidism.

This clonotype came up once. This chain uses TRBV7-2 with TRBJ2-3; no clear D. The CDR3 covers 15 residues. V lost 1 base to trimming and J lost 0 bases, with 8 bases between them. Per germline, CDR1 SGHTA and CDR2 FQGNSA. CDR3 DNA sequence: TGTGCCAGCAGCTTAGACTCAAAAAGCACAGATACGCAGTATTTT. This gives the protein CASSLDSKSTDTQYF. Looking up the rest from reference TRBV7-2 and TRBJ2-3 gives the full variable domain: GAGVSQSPSNKVTEKGKDVELRCDPISGHTALYWYRQSLGQGLEFLIYFQGNSAPDKSGLPSDRFSAERTGGSVSTLTIQRTQQEDSAVYLCASSLDSKSTDTQYFGPGTRLTVL.

This clonotype has a single count. The genes are TRBV12-3 or TRBV12-4 and TRBJ2-2; D gene uncertain. Trimming removed 6 bases at V and 5 bases at J, with 13 bases between. CDR3 size: 14 residues. CDR3 sequence: CASRQLQSTGELFF. CDR3 DNA: TGTGCCAGCAGACAACTACAGAGTACCGGGGAGCTGTTTTTT.

This clonotype was observed a few times. V is TRBV9 and J is TRBJ2-7; 7 bases match TRBD1. The V gene end was trimmed by 4 bases and the J gene end by 4 bases; junction bases not matched to a gene: 11. The CDR3 runs 15 residues. CDR1 is SGDLS and CDR2 is YYNGEE in the germline V gene. The CDR3 DNA sequence: TGTGCCAGCAGCTCACAGGGGCGCAGGGGGTACGAGCAGTACTTC. Residues: CASSSQGRRGYEQYF.

V and J are TRBV18 and TRBJ1-1, with D maybe TRBD1 (5 bases). Germline CDR1 reads KGHSH; CDR2 reads LQKENI. V shed 2 bases and J shed 1 base, with 14 bases lying between them. CDR3 length: 16 amino acids. CDR3: CASSPGLGRTNTEAFF. In DNA, the CDR3 is TGTGCCAGCTCACCAGGCCTGGGACGGACGAACACTGAAGCTTTCTTT.

This clonotype has just a few counts. The J gene is TRBJ2-1, the V gene TRBV27; D perhaps matches TRBD2 (6 bases). Germline CDR1 and CDR2: MNHEY and SMNVEV (reference sequence). The CDR3 spans 16 residues. Trimming left V 7 bases short and J 0 bases short, with 16 bases between. The CDR3 loop reads CASKVFVGGSYNEQFF. CDR3 bases: TGTGCCAGCAAGGTGTTTGTGGGGGGCTCCTACAATGAGCAGTTCTTC.

The chain couples TRBV12-5 to TRBJ1-4; 9 nucleotides agree with TRBD1. Per germline, CDR1 LGHNT and CDR2 FRNRAP. V trimming: 1 base; J trimming: 6 bases; junction bases outside the gene matches: 6. This CDR3 region has 16 residues. The chain's CDR3 is CASGLARTGVYEKLFF. CDR3 DNA: TGTGCTAGTGGTTTGGCACGGACAGGGGTTTATGAAAAACTGTTTTTT.

V is TRBV5-5 and J is TRBJ2-5; D remains ambiguous. Germline V gene data show CDR1 as SGHKS and CDR2 as YYEKEE (reference sequence). The CDR3 has 12 residues. Trimming left V 0 bases short and J 10 bases short, with 10 bases between. CDR3: CASSLDIGGQYF. The CDR3 DNA sequence: TGTGCCAGCAGCTTGGATATCGGCGGCCAGTACTTC.

The chain joins TRBV5-1 to TRBJ2-1; TRBD1 aligns across 8 bases. This CDR3 has 14 residues. J was trimmed by 10 bases and V by 4 bases; bases with no gene match: 10. Germline V gene sequence: CDR1 SGHRS, CDR2 YFSETQ. CDR3 in DNA: TGCGCCAGCAGCCCAGGGGGCGCTTCAGGAGAGCAGTTCTTC. It specifies CASSPGGASGEQFF.

The CDR3 loop reads CASSFYGRNTGELFF. CDR3 bases: TGCGCCAGCAGCTTCTACGGGAGGAACACCGGGGAGCTGTTTTTT. This chain connects TRBV5-1 to TRBJ2-2; possible D gene TRBD2, 6 bases. Germline V CDR1 and CDR2: SGHRS, YFSETQ. Trimming took 2 bases from V and 1 from J, leaving 9 bases between them. The CDR3 loop spans 15 amino acids.

This clonotype was seen only a few times. This chain links TRBV7-3 with TRBJ2-5; 7 bases line up with TRBD1. V gave up 4 bases and J gave up 4 bases; unmatched junction bases: 9. This CDR3 spans 15 amino acids. The V gene's germline CDR1 is SGHTA and CDR2 FQGTGA. For the CDR3, the DNA is TGTGCCAGCAGCTCACACAGGGGAGTGGGAGAGACCCAGTACTTC. This gives the protein CASSSHRGVGETQYF.

This clonotype was detected ten times or more. The chain has TRBV11-3 and TRBJ2-1, with a weak D call TRBD1 (6 bases). Germline V gene data show CDR1 as SGHNT and CDR2 as YENEEA. The CDR3 is 14 amino acids. With 2 bases removed from V and 6 bases from J, the gap between germline ends came to 11 bases. The CDR3 DNA reads as TGTGCCAGCAGCTTATCGTACAGGGTCAATGAGCAGTTCTTC. This codes for CASSLSYRVNEQFF.

Note on this clonotype: The junction and the germline gene differ at one end; a read error may be behind it. V and J are TRBV12-3 or TRBV12-4 and TRBJ1-1, with D maybe TRBD1 (6 bases). The CDR3 sequence is 16 residues long. The CDR3 DNA is TGTGCCAGCAGCGCCCCAGGGGCCCCCGGGAACACTGAAACTTTCTTT. Its translation: CASSAPGAPGNTETFF.

This clonotype has a handful of counts. The chain is built from TRBV24-1 and TRBJ2-7; 7 nucleotides agree with TRBD1. Germline V CDR1 and CDR2: KGHDR, SFDVKD. The V segment lost 4 bases and the J segment 6 bases; nucleotides outside the gene matches: 11. The CDR3 consists of 15 residues. CDR3 loop: CATSDNRDRPREQYF. The CDR3 nucleotides read TGTGCCACCAGTGACAACCGGGACAGACCACGCGAGCAGTACTTC.

Many counts were recorded for this clonotype. The chain carries TRBV6-1 and TRBJ2-3, with 7 nucleotides matching TRBD2. The CDR3 is 16 residues long. CDR1 is MNHNS, CDR2 SASEGT, per germline. With 5 bases clipped from V and 6 bases from J, the junction kept 14 bases outside the gene matches. The CDR3 is CASSYPRRAAGDTQYF. The CDR3 nucleotides read TGTGCCAGCAGTTACCCGCGCAGGGCAGCGGGGGATACGCAGTATTTT.

The chain is built from TRBV6-1 and TRBJ2-7; 9 bases match TRBD2. The CDR3 extends over 15 amino acids. Trimming cost V 1 base and J 2 bases; bases outside gene matches: 3. Germline CDR1 reads MNHNS; CDR2 reads SASEGT. In nucleotides, the CDR3 is TGTGCCAGCAGTGAAGAGGCTAGCGGGGCCTACGAGCAGTACTTC. Residues: CASSEEASGAYEQYF.

This chain connects TRBV30 to TRBJ2-7; no definite D call. With 2 bases removed from V and 4 bases from J, the gap between germline ends came to 9 bases. The CDR3 spans 12 residues. CDR1 and CDR2 from the germline V gene are GTSNPN and SVGIG (reference sequence). This CDR3 is CAWSTEEYEQYF. The CDR3, as DNA: TGTGCCTGGAGTACCGAAGAATACGAGCAGTACTTC.

This clonotype was observed a handful of times. The V gene is TRBV11-2, the J gene TRBJ2-1; TRBD2 matches 9 bases. The J segment lost 15 bases and the V segment lost 3 bases, leaving 12 bases of the junction unmatched. This CDR3 has 14 amino acids. Germline assignment: CDR1 SGHAT and CDR2 FQNNGV. The CDR3 DNA reads TGTGCCAGCAGCTTGACGGCGGGAGGGCCGAAGGGGTTCTTC. It yields the protein CASSLTAGGPKGFF.